The rows below give T cell receptor beta chains drawn from one sample of a study of post-analysis software for immune sequencing data. TCRdb reanalysed the PCR reads using MiXCR and keeps one entry per CDR3 protein. The sample holds 820,000 or so distinct CDR3 sequences; 53% are singletons and the top ten take under 6%. Sequenced material: blood. Receptor source: a girl aged 10 to 17 with multiple sclerosis. Each CDR3 is given with its conserved first and last residue. Fields, in order: clone size, D gene, V gene, CDR3 length, J gene, CDR3 protein, CDR3 DNA. A D gene is named only where the DNA matches it firmly. Rows may omit the clone size; those that give it use once, few, many or a size class.

NA,TRBD2,TRBV29-1,13,TRBJ2-2,CGVEGLATGELFF,TGCGGCGTTGAAGGACTAGCGACCGGGGAGCTGTTTTTT
NA,TRBD1,TRBV7-9,18,TRBJ2-5,CASSLARTTGQGAKTQYF,TGTGCCAGCAGCTTAGCGCGGACGACGGGACAGGGGGCAAAGACCCAGTACTTC
NA,TRBD1,TRBV7-2,15,TRBJ2-7,CASSKWTGAVCEQYF,TGTGCCAGCAGCAAATGGACAGGGGCAGTGTGCGAGCAGTACTTC
NA,TRBD1,TRBV18,15,TRBJ2-1,CASSPSTGGYNEQFF,TGTGCCAGCTCACCGTCGACAGGGGGCTACAATGAGCAGTTCTTC
once,TRBD2,TRBV12-3/TRBV12-4,16,TRBJ2-7,CASSGRHSGRRGEQYF,TGTGCCAGCAGCGGGCGGCATAGCGGGAGACGAGGCGAGCAGTACTTC
NA,NA,TRBV5-4,14,TRBJ1-2,CASSPVDVNYGYTF,TGTGCCAGCAGCCCGGTAGATGTTAACTATGGCTACACCTTC
NA,TRBD2,TRBV9,14,TRBJ2-5,CASSVSGGSETQYF,TGTGCCAGCAGCGTCAGCGGGGGGTCAGAGACCCAGTACTTC
few,NA,TRBV10-3,14,TRBJ2-6,CAISDRTGANVLTF,TGTGCCATCAGTGACAGGACAGGGGCCAACGTCCTGACTTTC
NA,TRBD1,TRBV18,15,TRBJ1-5,CASSPGQALGQPQHF,TGTGCCAGCTCACCAGGACAGGCCCTAGGGCAGCCCCAGCATTTT
NA,NA,TRBV7-2,16,TRBJ1-2,CASSLALEGLHYGYTF,TGTGCCAGCAGCTTAGCGCTTGAAGGGCTGCACTATGGCTACACCTTC
NA,NA,TRBV20-1,13,TRBJ2-3,CSAREHSTDTQYF,TGCAGTGCTAGAGAGCATAGCACAGATACGCAGTATTTT
NA,TRBD2,TRBV14,15,TRBJ2-1,CASSRYPGTNNEQFF,TGTGCCAGCAGCCGGTACCCCGGGACTAACAATGAGCAGTTCTTC
NA,NA,TRBV18,18,TRBJ2-6,CASSPESVSNSGANVLTF,TGTGCCAGCTCACCAGAATCAGTGTCCAACTCTGGGGCCAACGTCCTGACTTTC
once,NA,TRBV3-1,12,TRBJ1-1,CASSQDGRGAFF,TGTGCCAGCAGCCAAGATGGCAGGGGAGCTTTCTTT
NA,NA,TRBV20-1,15,TRBJ1-6,CSARVAGSINSPLHF,TGCAGTGCTAGAGTGGCAGGGAGCATCAATTCACCCCTCCACTTT
NA,NA,TRBV20-1,15,TRBJ1-2,CSARVGHGANYGYTF,TGCAGTGCTAGAGTGGGACACGGGGCCAACTATGGCTACACCTTC
NA,NA,TRBV6-6,14,TRBJ2-6,CASRLHTGANVRTF,TGTGCCAGCAGACTCCATACTGGGGCCAACGTCCGGACTTTC
NA,NA,TRBV7-3,15,TRBJ1-2,CASSPRGGSTYGYTF,TGTGCCAGCAGCCCCCGGGGAGGATCTACCTATGGCTACACCTTC
NA,TRBD2,TRBV6-6,14,TRBJ2-7,CASSFKSGTSEQYF,TGTGCCAGCAGTTTCAAATCCGGGACTAGCGAGCAGTACTTC
NA,NA,TRBV7-3,15,TRBJ2-1,CASSLGPGFYNEQFF,TGTGCCAGCAGCTTAGGTCCAGGGTTCTACAATGAGCAGTTCTTC
few,NA,TRBV9,15,TRBJ2-5,CASSSGGALQETQYF,TGTGCCAGCAGTTCCGGGGGCGCTCTCCAAGAGACCCAGTACTTC
NA,NA,TRBV11-2,15,TRBJ1-2,CASSLESFTNYGYTF,TGTGCCAGCAGCTTAGAAAGCTTTACTAACTATGGCTACACCTTC
once,TRBD1,TRBV7-3,14,TRBJ2-5,CASSSTGGQETQYF,TGTGCCAGCAGCTCCACAGGGGGGCAAGAGACCCAGTACTTC
NA,NA,TRBV7-2,16,TRBJ2-1,CASSLWGAPRPHEQFF,TGTGCCAGCAGCTTATGGGGGGCGCCGCGCCCCCATGAGCAGTTCTTC
NA,NA,TRBV5-1,14,TRBJ2-7,CASSRGSATYEQYF,TGCGCCAGCAGCCGGGGGTCGGCTACGTACGAGCAGTACTTC
NA,NA,TRBV5-1,15,TRBJ1-4,CASSLSSRTNEKLFF,TGCGCCAGCAGCTTAAGTAGCAGGACGAACGAAAAACTGTTTTTT
NA,NA,TRBV12-3/TRBV12-4,16,TRBJ2-7,CASSLGLGESSYEQYF,TGTGCCAGCAGTTTGGGGTTGGGAGAGAGCTCCTACGAGCAGTACTTC
NA,NA,TRBV25-1,14,TRBJ2-5,CASSDPRGSYGQYF,TGTGCCAGCAGTGACCCTAGGGGCTCCTACGGGCAGTACTTC
once,TRBD2,TRBV7-2,14,TRBJ2-7,CASSLGTTGYEQYF,TGTGCCAGCAGCCTCGGGACTACCGGATACGAGCAGTACTTC
NA,NA,TRBV20-1,13,TRBJ1-2,CSAALWWGDGYTF,TGCAGTGCTGCCCTTTGGTGGGGAGATGGCTACACCTTC
NA,NA,TRBV20-1,12,TRBJ2-1,CSAPRSANEQFF,TGCAGTGCTCCTAGATCCGCAAATGAGCAGTTCTTC
NA,NA,TRBV20-1,11,TRBJ1-2,CSAGFWGGYTF,TGCAGTGCTGGCTTTTGGGGAGGCTACACCTTC
few,TRBD2,TRBV10-3,16,TRBJ2-7,CAISEAASGLRGEQYF,TGTGCCATCAGTGAGGCGGCTAGCGGATTGCGGGGGGAGCAGTACTTC
few,NA,TRBV4-1,16,TRBJ1-2,CASSQEIGKINYGYTF,TGCGCCAGCAGCCAAGAGATCGGGAAAATAAACTATGGCTACACCTTC
NA,NA,TRBV6-5,15,TRBJ1-4,CACSHARLGGEKLFF,TGTGCCTGCAGTCACGCCCGTCTTGGGGGTGAAAAACTGTTTTTT
NA,TRBD2,TRBV5-1,16,TRBJ2-1,CASSRRLAGEDNEQFF,TGCGCCAGCAGCCGCAGACTAGCGGGGGAGGACAATGAGCAGTTCTTC
NA,NA,TRBV4-1,11,TRBJ1-2,CASSTRAGYTF,TGCGCCAGCAGCACCAGGGCGGGCTACACCTTC
NA,NA,TRBV29-1,14,TRBJ1-2,CSVEPWQGSYGYTF,TGCAGCGTTGAACCCTGGCAGGGGAGCTATGGCTACACCTTC
NA,TRBD1,TRBV6-5,14,TRBJ1-4,CASSTTGGSEKLFF,TGTGCCAGCAGTACGACAGGGGGCTCGGAAAAACTGTTTTTT
NA,NA,TRBV7-3,13,TRBJ2-7,CASSLRYGDEQYF,TGTGCCAGCAGCTTAAGGTATGGGGACGAGCAGTACTTC
NA,NA,TRBV5-1,11,TRBJ2-7,CASSLTDEQYF,TGCGCCAGCAGCTTGACAGACGAGCAGTACTTC
NA,TRBD2,TRBV7-9,16,TRBJ2-2,CASSPGGGANTGELFF,TGTGCCAGCAGCCCCGGCGGGGGGGCGAACACCGGGGAGCTGTTTTTT
NA,TRBD2,TRBV7-9,15,TRBJ2-7,CASSRQSGRNYEQYF,TGTGCCAGCAGCCGGCAGAGCGGGAGGAACTACGAGCAGTACTTC
NA,TRBD1,TRBV20-1,16,TRBJ2-1,CSAPNAGQGDYNEQFF,TGCAGTGCCCCCAACGCGGGACAGGGGGACTACAATGAGCAGTTCTTC
NA,NA,TRBV9,13,TRBJ1-2,CASSRSSDNGYTF,TGTGCCAGCAGTAGGAGCAGTGATAATGGCTACACCTTC
few,NA,TRBV29-1,12,TRBJ2-7,CSVKDSSYEQYF,TGCAGCGTCAAGGACAGTTCCTACGAGCAGTACTTC
NA,NA,TRBV5-1,15,TRBJ2-7,CASSSQGIPSYEQYF,TGCGCCAGCAGCTCACAGGGTATACCTTCCTACGAGCAGTACTTC
NA,TRBD1,TRBV12-3/TRBV12-4,14,TRBJ2-1,CASSFGTGVREQFF,TGTGCCAGCAGTTTTGGGACAGGGGTGCGAGAGCAGTTCTTC
NA,NA,TRBV5-1,14,TRBJ1-2,CASSLDSPNYGYTF,TGTGCCAGCAGCTTAGATTCACCTAACTATGGCTACACCTTC
NA,NA,TRBV14,18,TRBJ2-6,CASSQEASGLSGANVLTF,TGTGCCAGCAGCCAAGAGGCGTCAGGCCTCTCTGGGGCCAACGTCCTGACTTTC
NA,NA,TRBV12-3/TRBV12-4,15,TRBJ1-1,CASSPNDGEHTEAFF,TGTGCCAGCAGCCCCAATGACGGCGAGCACACTGAAGCTTTCTTT
few,NA,TRBV12-3/TRBV12-4,12,TRBJ2-7,CASGLTREEQYF,TGTGCCAGCGGCTTAACACGGGAGGAGCAGTACTTC
NA,TRBD2,TRBV7-9,14,TRBJ2-3,CASSLAREEDTQYF,TGTGCCAGCAGCTTAGCGCGGGAGGAGGATACGCAGTATTTT
NA,NA,TRBV4-1,16,TRBJ2-7,CASSLTPSGQPYEQYF,TGCGCCAGCAGCCTCACCCCCTCGGGACAACCCTACGAGCAGTACTTC